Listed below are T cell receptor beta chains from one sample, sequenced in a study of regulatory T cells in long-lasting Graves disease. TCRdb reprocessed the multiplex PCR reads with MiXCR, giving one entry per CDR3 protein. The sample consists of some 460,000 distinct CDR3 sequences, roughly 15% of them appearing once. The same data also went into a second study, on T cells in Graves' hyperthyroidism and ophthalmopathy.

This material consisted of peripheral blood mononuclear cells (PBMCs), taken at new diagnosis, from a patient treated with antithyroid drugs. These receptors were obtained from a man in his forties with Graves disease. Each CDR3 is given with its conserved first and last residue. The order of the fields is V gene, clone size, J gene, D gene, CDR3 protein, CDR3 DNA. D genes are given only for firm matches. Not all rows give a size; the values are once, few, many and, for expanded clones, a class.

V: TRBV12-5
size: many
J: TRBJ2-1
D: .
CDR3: CASGLVYNEQFF
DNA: TGTGCTAGTGGTTTGGTCTACAATGAGCAGTTCTTC

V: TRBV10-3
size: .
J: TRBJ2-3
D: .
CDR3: CAISELGGGRDTQYF
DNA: TGTGCCATCAGTGAGTTAGGCGGGGGCCGGGATACGCAGTATTTT

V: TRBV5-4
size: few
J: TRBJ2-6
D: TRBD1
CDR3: CASRWDSISGANVLTF
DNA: TGTGCCAGCAGGTGGGACAGTATTTCTGGGGCCAACGTCCTGACTTTC

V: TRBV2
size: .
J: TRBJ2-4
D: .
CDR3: CASSGRIAKNIQYF
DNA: TGTGCCAGCAGTGGGCGGATCGCCAAAAACATTCAGTACTTC

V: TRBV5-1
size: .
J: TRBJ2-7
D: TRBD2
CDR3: CASSLAWASGRKDEQYF
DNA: TGCGCCAGCAGCTTGGCATGGGCTAGCGGGAGAAAGGACGAGCAGTACTTC

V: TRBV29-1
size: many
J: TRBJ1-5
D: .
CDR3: CSVRGQADQPQHF
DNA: TGCAGCGTTCGGGGGCAGGCGGATCAGCCCCAGCATTTT

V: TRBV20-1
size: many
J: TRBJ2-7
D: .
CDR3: CSARDLLARYEQYF
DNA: TGCAGTGCTAGAGATCTCTTAGCGAGGTACGAGCAGTACTTC

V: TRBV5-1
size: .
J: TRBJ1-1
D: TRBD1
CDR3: CASRRGLDTEAFF
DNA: TGCGCCAGCCGTAGGGGGCTCGACACTGAAGCTTTCTTT

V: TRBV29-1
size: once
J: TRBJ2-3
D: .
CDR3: CSVEASGSDTQYF
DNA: TGCAGCGTTGAAGCTTCCGGCTCAGATACGCAGTATTTT

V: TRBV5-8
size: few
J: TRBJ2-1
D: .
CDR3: CASSSAEGSFWYNEQFF
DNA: TGTGCCAGCAGCTCCGCGGAGGGCAGCTTCTGGTACAATGAGCAGTTCTTC

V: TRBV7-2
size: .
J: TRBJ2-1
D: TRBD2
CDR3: CASRKREGISYNEQFF
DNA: TGTGCCAGCAGGAAACGGGAGGGGATTTCCTACAATGAGCAGTTCTTC

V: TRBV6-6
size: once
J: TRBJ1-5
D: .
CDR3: CTSSYSDSAYQPQHF
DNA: TGTACCAGCAGTTACTCGGACAGCGCCTATCAGCCCCAGCATTTT

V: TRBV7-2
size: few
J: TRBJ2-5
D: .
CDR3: CASSLGSMGETQYF
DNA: TGTGCCAGCAGCTTAGGGTCGATGGGAGAGACCCAGTACTTC

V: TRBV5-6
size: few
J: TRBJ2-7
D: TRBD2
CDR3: CASSRMTSGRAAQYEQYF
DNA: TGTGCCAGCAGCAGAATGACTAGCGGGAGGGCCGCTCAGTACGAGCAGTACTTC

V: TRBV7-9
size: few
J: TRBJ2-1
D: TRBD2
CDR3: CASSLAGTRHEQFF
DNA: TGTGCCAGCAGCTTAGCCGGGACTAGACATGAGCAGTTCTTC

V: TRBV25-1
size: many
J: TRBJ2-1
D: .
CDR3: CASSVPPSGHEQFF
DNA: TGTGCCAGCAGTGTACCCCCCAGCGGGCATGAGCAGTTCTTC

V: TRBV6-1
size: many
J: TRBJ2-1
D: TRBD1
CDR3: CASSRDRVAFF
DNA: TGTGCCAGCAGTCGGGACAGGGTGGCGTTCTTC

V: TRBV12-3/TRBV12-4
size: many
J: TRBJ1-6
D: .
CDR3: CASKLRGHNSPLHF
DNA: TGTGCCAGCAAACTTCGGGGGCATAATTCACCCCTCCACTTT

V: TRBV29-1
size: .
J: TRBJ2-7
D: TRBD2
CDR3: CSAWGLAGVYEQYF
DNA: TGCAGCGCTTGGGGACTAGCGGGCGTCTACGAGCAGTACTTC

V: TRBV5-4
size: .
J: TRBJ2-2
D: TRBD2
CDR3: CASSFALGLAGKTGELFF
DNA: TGTGCCAGCAGCTTTGCCTTAGGACTAGCGGGAAAGACCGGGGAGCTGTTTTTT

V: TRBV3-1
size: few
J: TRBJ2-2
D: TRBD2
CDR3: CASSQASGRYTGELFF
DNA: TGTGCCAGCAGCCAGGCTAGCGGGAGATACACCGGGGAGCTGTTTTTT

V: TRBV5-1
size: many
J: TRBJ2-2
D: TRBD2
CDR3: CASSSSGSTGELFF
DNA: TGCGCCAGCAGCTCTAGCGGGAGCACCGGGGAGCTGTTTTTT

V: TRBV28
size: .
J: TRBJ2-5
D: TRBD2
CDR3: CASSGTSGSLQETQYF
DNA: TGTGCCAGCAGCGGGACTAGCGGGAGCCTCCAAGAGACCCAGTACTTC

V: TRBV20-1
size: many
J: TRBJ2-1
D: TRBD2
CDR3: CSARDRLAGAGEQFF
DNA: TGCAGTGCTAGAGATCGACTAGCGGGAGCCGGTGAGCAGTTCTTC